The 16 T cell receptor beta chains below come from one sample, sequenced in a study of cytomegalovirus exposure and HLA in healthy donors. Researchers ran the PCR with 60 Vbeta and 13 Jbeta primers. Only in-frame clones appear in the TCRdb table, and some are missing; sequencing was by immunoSEQ multiplex PCR. Among fewer than 100,000 clones listed, roughly three quarters were seen once. The specimen was PBMCs. These receptor sequences come from a female donor in good health and CMV-seronegative.

The chain recombines TRBV14 with TRBJ2-7, with a weak D call TRBD2 (5 bases). The CDR3 has 13 amino acids. Germline V gene data show CDR1 as SGHDN and CDR2 as FVKESK. Trimming took off 2 bases at V and 3 bases at J, with 8 bases between the two ends. CDR3 residues: CASSQFSGYEQYF. The CDR3 coding sequence is TGTGCCAGCAGCCAATTCAGCGGCTACGAGCAGTACTTC.

The rearrangement joins TRBV6-1 to TRBJ2-7; D possibly corresponds to TRBD1 (5 bases). With 1 base removed from V and 6 bases from J, the gap between germline ends came to 19 bases. The CDR3 covers 16 residues. From germline, CDR1 is MNHNS and CDR2 SASEGT. DNA of the CDR3: TGTGCCAGCAGTGAAGGGCCTCCCACGATGGGGCGCGAGCAGTACTTC. Translated, it gives CASSEGPPTMGREQYF.

The rearrangement links TRBV5-3 to TRBJ2-1; possible D gene TRBD1, 6 bases. TRBV5-3 is flagged as an ORF with uncertain function. The CDR3 has 16 residues. Trimming cost V 0 bases and J 5 bases, with 15 bases left between them. The CDR3 DNA reads as TGTGCCAGAAGCTTGGTGGGGGCTACGCTCCACAATGAGCAGTTCTTC. Its translation: CARSLVGATLHNEQFF.

CDR3 residues: CASSEEGGQQETQYF. The DNA for the CDR3 is TGTGCCAGCAGTGAAGAAGGTGGACAGCAAGAGACCCAGTACTTC. The chain has TRBV2 and TRBJ2-5; TRBD1 might be the D (6 bases). The CDR3 contains 15 residues. V gave up 1 base and J gave up 2 bases, with 11 bases separating them. Germline V gene data show CDR1 as SNHLY and CDR2 as FYNNEI. The entire variable domain, with the rest obtained from reference TRBV2 and TRBJ2-5, is as follows: EPEVTQTPSHQVTQMGQEVILRCVPISNHLYFYWYRQILGQKVEFLVSFYNNEISEKSEIFDDQFSVERPDGSNFTLKIRSTKLEDSAMYFCASSEEGGQQETQYFGPGTRLLVL.

The chain employs TRBV9 and TRBJ2-5; maybe TRBD2 (5 bases). Germline V gene sequence: CDR1 SGDLS, CDR2 YYNGEE. The CDR3 length is 14 residues. V was cut by 3 bases and J by 7 bases, with 16 bases left in between. CDR3 in DNA: TGTGCCAGCAGCGCCTCGATGGACTCCCCGACCCAGTACTTC. Its translation: CASSASMDSPTQYF.

V usage is TRBV5-6 and J usage is TRBJ1-5; D may be TRBD1 (5 bases). The V and J ends lost 6 bases and 5 bases respectively, with 18 bases between them. CDR3 length: 15 amino acids. CDR1 is SGHDT and CDR2 is YYEEEE in the germline V gene. CDR3 amino acids: CASNVSQGAHQPQHF. CDR3 sequence (DNA): TGTGCCAGCAACGTTTCCCAAGGGGCTCATCAGCCCCAGCATTTT.

This clone was observed a few times. Other DNA sequences in this sample translate to the same CDR3. The rearrangement joins TRBV5-4 to TRBJ2-5; 9 bases are a match to TRBD1. This CDR3 comprises 16 residues. Per germline, CDR1 SGHNT and CDR2 YYREEE (reference sequence). With V trimmed by 4 bases and J by 2 bases, 9 bases remained unmatched. The CDR3 DNA reads as TGTGCCAGCAGCATACGGACAGGGGTGAGGCAAGAGACCCAGTACTTC. Protein product: CASSIRTGVRQETQYF.

The chain joins TRBV27 to TRBJ1-1, with D possibly TRBD1 on 5 matching bases. Germline V gives CDR1 MNHEY, CDR2 SMNVEV (reference sequence). CDR3 length equals 16 residues. The V end was cut by 3 bases, the J end by 0 bases, with 14 bases between. The CDR3 DNA reads TGTGCCAGCAGTTTCCAGGGCGGTTGGCTGAACACTGAAGCTTTCTTT. Encoded protein: CASSFQGGWLNTEAFF.

The V call is TRBV19, the J call TRBJ1-3; 10 bases are a match to TRBD1. The CDR3 covers 21 residues. CDR1 is LNHDA, CDR2 SQIVND, per germline (reference sequence). V lost 7 bases and J lost 4; bases outside the gene matches: 25. DNA of the CDR3: TGTGCCAGTACCGGGTGGAAAGCAGAAGTGGGGACAGGGGTATACGGAAACACCATATATTTT. This translates into CASTGWKAEVGTGVYGNTIYF.

The chain combines TRBV7-3 with TRBJ2-1, with 8 bases that match TRBD2. Germline CDR1 and CDR2: SGHTA and FQGTGA. This CDR3 spans 15 amino acids. J gave up 7 bases and V 5 bases, and 10 bases lay outside the gene matches. In DNA, the CDR3 is TGTGCCAGCAGCCCCCAGCGGGGGCCGGGTAATGAGCAGTTCTTC. Residues: CASSPQRGPGNEQFF. The complete variable domain, with remaining parts taken from reference TRBV7-3 and TRBJ2-1, reads GAGVSQTPSNKVTEKGKYVELRCDPISGHTALYWYRQSLGQGPEFLIYFQGTGAADDSGLPNDRFFAVRPEGSVSTLKIQRTERGDSAVYLCASSPQRGPGNEQFFGPGTRLTVL.

The table lists this clone with a few counts. The chain combines TRBV25-1 with TRBJ1-1; D possibly corresponds to TRBD1 (5 bases). The germline CDR1 and CDR2 sequences are MGHDK and SYGVNS. V shed 8 bases and J shed 7 bases, with 17 bases lying between them. The length of the CDR3 is 13 residues. CDR3 coding DNA: TGTGCCAGCGTCATGGTAGGGAGGGGTGAAGCTTTCTTT. The encoded protein is CASVMVGRGEAFF. The full variable domain, rest sourced from reference TRBV25-1 and TRBJ1-1, is EADIYQTPRYLVIGTGKKITLECSQTMGHDKMYWYQQDPGMELHLIHYSYGVNSTEKGDLSSESTVSRIRTEHFPLTLESARPSHTSQYLCASVMVGRGEAFFGQGTRLTVV.

The rearrangement joins TRBV28 to TRBJ2-1; no definite D call. V gave up 6 bases and J gave up 9 bases, with 9 bases separating them. The CDR3 has 11 amino acids. CDR1 and CDR2 from the germline V gene are MDHEN and SYDVKM. Written as DNA, the CDR3 is TGTGCCAGCAGAGAGGCCATTGAGCAGTTCTTC. Its translation: CASREAIEQFF. The entire variable domain, with the rest obtained from reference TRBV28 and TRBJ2-1, is as follows: DVKVTQSSRYLVKRTGEKVFLECVQDMDHENMFWYRQDPGLGLRLIYFSYDVKMKEKGDIPEGYSVSREKKERFSLILESASTNQTSMYLCASREAIEQFFGPGTRLTVL.

The chain has TRBV28 and TRBJ2-7; 7 positions agree with TRBD2. The CDR3 has 15 residues. V lost 3 bases, J lost 1 base, and 6 bases stayed unmatched. Per the germline V gene, CDR1 is MDHEN and CDR2 is SYDVKM. The CDR3 protein is CASSLLAGVSYEQYF. DNA of the CDR3: TGTGCCAGCAGTTTGTTGGCGGGAGTGTCCTACGAGCAGTACTTC. Full variable domain (rest looked up from reference TRBV28 and TRBJ2-7): DVKVTQSSRYLVKRTGEKVFLECVQDMDHENMFWYRQDPGLGLRLIYFSYDVKMKEKGDIPEGYSVSREKKERFSLILESASTNQTSMYLCASSLLAGVSYEQYFGPGTRLTVT.

The chain links TRBV28 to TRBJ1-5, with TRBD1 matching 9 bases. Per the germline V gene, CDR1 is MDHEN and CDR2 is SYDVKM. V lost 3 bases to trimming and J lost 2 bases; unmatched junction nucleotides: 14. The CDR3 totals 19 residues. The CDR3: CASSFGMETGGFGNQPQHF. The CDR3, as DNA: TGTGCCAGCAGTTTCGGCATGGAGACAGGGGGTTTCGGCAATCAGCCCCAGCATTTT.

This sequence joins TRBV9 and TRBJ2-7; D is perhaps TRBD2 (5 bases). V was trimmed by 0 bases and J by 0 bases, leaving 7 bases between them. The germline V gene encodes CDR1 SGDLS and CDR2 YYNGEE. CDR3 length: 14 amino acids. CDR3 amino acids: CASSVVGSSYEQYF. The CDR3 DNA reads as TGTGCCAGCAGCGTAGTTGGGAGCTCCTACGAGCAGTACTTC.

This clone has a handful of counts. V and J are TRBV6-6 and TRBJ1-2, with TRBD1 as a possible D gene (5 bases). V was clipped by 11 bases and J by 2 bases, with 12 bases between them. There are 12 residues in the CDR3. Germline V gene data show CDR1 as MNHNY and CDR2 as SVGAGI (reference sequence). The CDR3 coding sequence is TGTGCCTGGGGGGATTCAAACTATGGCTACACCTTC. This gives the protein CAWGDSNYGYTF.